These T cell receptor beta chains were read from a single sample in a study of blood T cell repertoires in COVID-19. Clones were sequenced by immunoSEQ multiplex PCR, and TCRdb holds only the in-frame ones, with some missing. Counted here are about 120,000 clones, about 90% occurring once; the ten biggest clones make up roughly 7.9%. The sequencing sample was made of peripheral blood. Receptors originate from a man aged 65 to 79 who had recovered from COVID-19. CDR3s leave out the opening cysteine and the closing phenylalanine or tryptophan. Fields, in order: J gene, V gene, CDR3 protein.

TRBJ2-3,TRBV7-3,ASSLWRVGTDTQY
TRBJ1-1,TRBV3-1/TRBV3-2,ASSLRANTEAF
TRBJ1-4,TRBV5-6,ASSLRATNEKLF
TRBJ2-5,TRBV15,ATSRSLPGGGETQY
TRBJ2-7,TRBV7-2,ASSLEDRPFYEQY
TRBJ1-6,TRBV2,ASRTGYGNNSPLH
TRBJ1-5,TRBV28,ASSVTGEAQPQH
TRBJ1-5,TRBV19,ASRISSRGDQPQH
TRBJ2-7,TRBV6-1,ASSDRGYEQY
TRBJ2-5,TRBV15,ATSRVGGGETQY
TRBJ2-5,TRBV4-1,ASSQARQGTQY
TRBJ2-3,TRBV18,ASSLQPTKGGLPDTQY
TRBJ2-5,TRBV29-1,SVGTGGWETQY
TRBJ1-6,TRBV4-3,ASSQGLDGNSPLH
TRBJ2-2,TRBV5-1,ASRSGTGGGELF
TRBJ2-3,TRBV7-9,ASSLSAGAVDTQY
TRBJ2-3,TRBV7-3,ASSLTPAGTTTDTQY
TRBJ2-1,TRBV5-6,ASSRGGSGRRYNEQF
TRBJ2-1,TRBV24-1,ATSEPAGERANEQF
TRBJ2-3,TRBV5-6,ASSLISSTDTQY
TRBJ1-2,TRBV9,ASSPRTGSFGYT
TRBJ2-1,TRBV5-1,ASSAPLARGHNEQF
TRBJ2-5,TRBV7-6,ASSVRPTRTETQY
TRBJ1-2,TRBV20-1,SASSNYGYT
TRBJ2-1,TRBV11-2,ASSLESGGHNEQF
TRBJ2-7,TRBV5-1,ASSSWGQGNEQY
TRBJ1-5,TRBV20-1,SASWGQGGNQPQH
TRBJ2-2,TRBV5-4,ASSSGDSSRSYTGELF
TRBJ2-7,TRBV18,ASSPPGTGKYEQY
TRBJ2-7,TRBV7-9,ASSASGVGEQY
TRBJ1-6,TRBV19,ASSIGQGPDSPLH
TRBJ2-7,TRBV7-2,ASSPLLRGEQY
TRBJ1-6,TRBV6-5,ASSQPDRPHAPLH
TRBJ1-2,TRBV9,ASSARQGQDYGYT
TRBJ1-2,TRBV5-1,ASSQNRDGYT
TRBJ2-1,TRBV9,ASSAGTSSSYNEQF
TRBJ1-3,TRBV4-1,ASSRSRGAGNTIY
TRBJ1-1,TRBV25-1,ASSDFREAF
TRBJ1-2,TRBV4-3,ASSQDQDIYGYT
TRBJ1-5,TRBV7-8,ASSLVTGDQPQH
TRBJ2-7,TRBV6-6,ASSYGGVEQY